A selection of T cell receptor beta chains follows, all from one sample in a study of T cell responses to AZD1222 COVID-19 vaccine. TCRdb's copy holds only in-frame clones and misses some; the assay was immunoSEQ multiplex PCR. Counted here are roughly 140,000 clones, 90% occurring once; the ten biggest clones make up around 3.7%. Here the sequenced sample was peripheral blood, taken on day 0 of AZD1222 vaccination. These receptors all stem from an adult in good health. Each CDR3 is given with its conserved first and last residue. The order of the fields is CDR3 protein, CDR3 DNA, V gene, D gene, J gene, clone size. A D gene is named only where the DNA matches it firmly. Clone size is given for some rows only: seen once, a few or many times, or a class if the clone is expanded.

cdr3_aa: CASSLTGTSGYNEQFF
cdr3_nt: TGTGCCAGCAGCCTTACCGGGACTAGCGGCTACAATGAGCAGTTCTTC
v_call: TRBV7-3
d_call: TRBD2
j_call: TRBJ2-1
clone_size: -

cdr3_aa: CASSLWAGGGNEQFF
cdr3_nt: TGTGCCAGCAGTTTATGGGCGGGAGGGGGCAATGAGCAGTTCTTC
v_call: TRBV27
d_call: TRBD2
j_call: TRBJ2-1
clone_size: -

cdr3_aa: CASSLIFLAGGSTDTQYF
cdr3_nt: TGTGCCAGCAGCTTAATTTTCCTAGCGGGGGGGAGCACAGATACGCAGTATTTT
v_call: TRBV5-6
d_call: TRBD2
j_call: TRBJ2-3
clone_size: -

cdr3_aa: CASSQETSSLYEQYF
cdr3_nt: TGCGCCAGCAGCCAAGAAACGAGCTCCCTTTACGAGCAGTACTTC
v_call: TRBV4-3
d_call: -
j_call: TRBJ2-7
clone_size: -

cdr3_aa: CASSYYRGRFNEKLFF
cdr3_nt: TGTGCCAGCAGTTACTACAGGGGGCGCTTTAATGAAAAACTGTTTTTT
v_call: TRBV28
d_call: TRBD1
j_call: TRBJ1-4
clone_size: -

cdr3_aa: CASSQDGAGLNSPLHF
cdr3_nt: TGTGCCAGCAGCCAAGATGGCGCAGGGCTTAATTCACCCCTCCACTTT
v_call: TRBV4-2
d_call: -
j_call: TRBJ1-6
clone_size: once

cdr3_aa: CASSVSLAGGGDTQYF
cdr3_nt: TGTGCCAGCAGCGTAAGCCTAGCGGGGGGTGGAGATACGCAGTATTTT
v_call: TRBV9
d_call: TRBD2
j_call: TRBJ2-3
clone_size: -

cdr3_aa: CASSLDPAGGVEQYF
cdr3_nt: TGCGCCAGCAGCTTGGATCCAGCGGGAGGAGTCGAGCAGTACTTC
v_call: TRBV5-1
d_call: TRBD2
j_call: TRBJ2-7
clone_size: -

cdr3_aa: CASSTRGGGAGELFF
cdr3_nt: TGTGCCAGCAGCACCCGGGGCGGCGGGGCCGGGGAGCTGTTTTTT
v_call: TRBV7-8
d_call: -
j_call: TRBJ2-2
clone_size: -

cdr3_aa: CASSLVKTQYF
cdr3_nt: TGTGCCAGCAGCTTAGTAAAGACCCAGTACTTC
v_call: TRBV7-6
d_call: -
j_call: TRBJ2-5
clone_size: -

cdr3_aa: CASPRLGIYEQYF
cdr3_nt: TGTGCCAGCCCCCGGCTGGGGATCTACGAGCAGTACTTC
v_call: TRBV4-2
d_call: -
j_call: TRBJ2-7
clone_size: -

cdr3_aa: CASSGTYRMNTEAFF
cdr3_nt: TGTGCCAGCAGCGGAACCTACAGGATGAACACTGAAGCTTTCTTT
v_call: TRBV5-6
d_call: -
j_call: TRBJ1-1
clone_size: -

cdr3_aa: CASSLQGTEAGNTIYF
cdr3_nt: TGTGCCAGCAGTTTACAGGGGACAGAGGCTGGAAACACCATATATTTT
v_call: TRBV6-5
d_call: TRBD1
j_call: TRBJ1-3
clone_size: -

cdr3_aa: CASSFPSTGGHYTGELFF
cdr3_nt: TGCGCCAGCAGCTTCCCCTCGACAGGGGGCCATTACACCGGGGAGCTGTTTTTT
v_call: TRBV5-1
d_call: TRBD1
j_call: TRBJ2-2
clone_size: -

cdr3_aa: CASSQESSWTGTNYGYTF
cdr3_nt: TGTGCCAGCAGCCAAGAGTCATCGTGGACAGGAACTAACTATGGCTACACCTTC
v_call: TRBV4-2
d_call: TRBD1
j_call: TRBJ1-2
clone_size: -

cdr3_aa: CASMKGLAGYNEQFF
cdr3_nt: TGTGCCAGCATGAAAGGACTAGCGGGGTACAATGAGCAGTTCTTC
v_call: TRBV6-5
d_call: TRBD2
j_call: TRBJ2-1
clone_size: few

cdr3_aa: CASSLGQGAMYEQYF
cdr3_nt: TGTGCCAGCAGCTTGGGACAGGGGGCTATGTACGAGCAGTACTTC
v_call: TRBV5-6
d_call: TRBD1
j_call: TRBJ2-7
clone_size: -

cdr3_aa: CASSPGSPDTQYF
cdr3_nt: TGTGCCAGCAGCCCAGGGTCGCCAGATACGCAGTATTTT
v_call: TRBV5-6
d_call: -
j_call: TRBJ2-3
clone_size: once

cdr3_aa: CASGQGAWEQYF
cdr3_nt: TGTGCCTCCGGACAGGGGGCCTGGGAGCAGTACTTC
v_call: TRBV2
d_call: TRBD1
j_call: TRBJ2-7
clone_size: few

cdr3_aa: CAWSVRKGTDTQYF
cdr3_nt: TGTGCCTGGAGTGTACGAAAAGGCACAGATACGCAGTATTTT
v_call: TRBV30
d_call: -
j_call: TRBJ2-3
clone_size: -

cdr3_aa: CASSQEWGNNSPLHF
cdr3_nt: TGTGCCAGCAGCCAAGAGTGGGGTAATAATTCACCCCTCCACTTT
v_call: TRBV3-1/TRBV3-2
d_call: -
j_call: TRBJ1-6
clone_size: -

cdr3_aa: CASSWTGPYNEQFF
cdr3_nt: TGCGCCAGCAGCTGGACAGGGCCCTACAATGAGCAGTTCTTC
v_call: TRBV5-1
d_call: TRBD1
j_call: TRBJ2-1
clone_size: -